This T cell receptor beta chain was sequenced for a study of T cell responses to AZD1222 COVID-19 vaccine. The study's findings and limits: Epitopes outside B.1.351 and B.1.1.7 mutated regions reportedly drew nearly half of spike TCRs. Repertoires were obtained only post-peak T cell response.

To note about this clone: Its antigen is not known.

Some clones are missing from TCRdb's copy, which holds only in-frame ones; the method was immunoSEQ multiplex PCR. The profile shows under 110,000 clones, roughly 88% of them singletons. Trimming removed 2 bases from V and 2 bases from J; junction bases left unmatched: 10. Germline loops: CDR1 MGHRA, CDR2 YSYEKL. The CDR3 spans 17 residues. This clonotype was sampled from an adult in good health. J is TRBJ2-7 and V is TRBV4-1; TRBD2 matches 9 bases. Source: peripheral blood, taken on day 0 of AZD1222 vaccination. CDR3 bases: TGCGCCAGCAGCCAACTCAGTGGGACTAGCTCTACCTACGAGCAGTACTTC. Translating gives CASSQLSGTSSTYEQYF.